This T cell receptor beta chain was captured in a study of shared clonotypes between healthy human individuals. Nashville, Tennessee was home to all donors, each a Caucasian adult. The table came from immunoSEQ multiplex PCR; TCRdb's copy has only in-frame clones and leaves some out. The table lists about 960,000 clones, roughly 72% of them singletons. The CDR3 spans 15 residues. Germline lookup yields CDR1 SGHTA and CDR2 FQGNSA. Between the trimmed V and J ends, which lost 0 bases and 4 bases, there was a span of 10 bases. This sequence was found in a man younger than 35 in good health. The chain has TRBV7-2 and TRBJ2-1; D gene ambiguous. Source material: memory CD4+ T cells sorted from blood. Regarding subset: CD45RA-negative fraction. CDR3 coding DNA: TGTGCCAGCAGCTTAGCGGGCTCCAATTACAATGAGCAGTTCTTC. This encodes CASSLAGSNYNEQFF.